The sample holds many counts of the clone carrying this T cell receptor (beta chain). Stated time point: cycle 4 day 1 (C4D1), after five to seven weeks of nivolumab. With no exception, relapse followed autologous stem cell transplantation in all patients, and brentuximab vedotin exposure varied. Assay: immunoSEQ multiplex PCR; the TCRdb copy retains only in-frame clones and omits some. The table records some 90,000 clones, more than 70% of them present only once. The data were taken from a study of PD-1 blockade in classical Hodgkin lymphoma. The source material was peripheral blood mononuclear cells (PBMCs), sampled before the fourth cycle of nivolumab. The source of this sequence is a human donor with classical Hodgkin lymphoma.

Here the CDR3 reads CASSQDRTSGIYEQYF. In DNA, the CDR3 is TGTGCCAGCAGCCAAGATCGAACTAGCGGGATCTACGAGCAGTACTTC. This chain links TRBV4-2 with TRBJ2-7, with 10 bases matching TRBD2. This CDR3 has 16 amino acids. Germline V gene data show CDR1 as LGHNA and CDR2 as YNFKEQ. V trimming: 0 bases; J trimming: 3 bases; junction bases outside the gene matches: 5.